Sequencing of this T cell receptor (beta chain) was carried out in a study of shared clonotypes between healthy human individuals. The wider study: Each donor's CD8 memory used one plate, CD8 naive two, each CD4 subset three. Findings of the study overall: Depth of sequencing was expected to influence donor clonotype sharing. Although depth was large, rarefaction showed that sequencing of the sorted subsets was incomplete. Generally, estimated richness proved larger in naive subsets than it did in memory subsets.

The protocol was immunoSEQ multiplex PCR, while the TCRdb copy is restricted to in-frame clones and leaves out a portion. The sample contains about 1.9 million clones, around 93% of which appear only once. Terminally differentiated effector memory CD45RA+ cells were excluded by CCR7 positive selection of CD45RO-negative cells. As for this clone: Its antigen is currently unknown.

This CDR3 spans 15 amino acids. The V and J ends lost 4 bases and 2 bases, in that order; junction bases with no gene match: 5. Germline CDR1 and CDR2: LGHNA and YSLEER. The sequence came from a man aged 18-30 years in good health. Some clones in this sample may be carry-over from other donors' samples. The sample taken for sequencing was naive CD8+ T cells from PBMCs. This sequence joins TRBV4-3 and TRBJ2-7; 10 bases are shared with TRBD1. The CDR3 DNA is TGCGCCAGCAGCCTCAGGGACAGGGGTGCCTACGAGCAGTACTTC. As protein: CASSLRDRGAYEQYF.